The clone carrying this TCR beta chain was observed once. This entry comes from a study of blood T cells in healthy people across ages. PCR was performed a second time for about 7 to 12 cycles using a sample-barcoded 5' primer and a J-beta primer mix. Each of the cDNA molecules was tagged by a template-switch adaptor with 12 random nucleotides. TCRdb fed the 5' RACE reads into MiXCR, producing one record per CDR3 protein. This sample has around 970,000 distinct CDR3 sequences, with about 51% found just once. Trimming took off 6 bases at V and 5 bases at J, with 10 bases between the two ends. This CDR3 is built from 12 residues. Germline assignment: CDR1 MDHEN and CDR2 SYDVKM.

The source material was blood. The receptor was isolated from a woman aged 55 to 70 in good health. V and J are TRBV28 and TRBJ1-1, with TRBD1 as a possible D gene (5 bases). CDR3 coding DNA: TGTGCCAGCAGGGCAGGGTGGACTGAAGCTTTCTTT. Translation gives CASRAGWTEAFF.